Presented here are 27 T cell receptor beta chains from one specimen sequenced in a study of response to subunit inactivated influenza vaccine. TCRdb ran MiXCR on the RT-PCR reads and lists one entry per CDR3 protein. This sample has about 700,000 distinct CDR3 sequences; around a sixth occur once, and the top ten carry 11%. The sequenced sample was PBMCs from blood, obtained roughly 12 days after vaccination. These receptors originate from a man aged 50 or older who received an inactivated influenza vaccine.

The chain joins TRBV12-3 or TRBV12-4 to TRBJ1-2; 8 positions agree with TRBD1. The J segment lost 4 bases and the V segment lost 1 base, leaving 11 bases of the junction unmatched. The length of the CDR3 is 17 residues. CDR3 sequence reads: CASSLGQGSSPLYGYTF. CDR3 in DNA: TGTGCCAGCAGTTTAGGACAGGGGTCATCCCCCCTCTATGGCTACACCTTC.

This clonotype was detected a few times. The rearrangement joins TRBV4-2 to TRBJ2-1; 9 nucleotides match TRBD2. The CDR3 covers 17 residues. V was pared by 0 bases and J by 7 bases, with 10 bases of the junction left unmatched. Germline V CDR1 and CDR2: LGHNA, YNFKEQ. The CDR3 is CASSQDLATSGGNEQFF. The CDR3 region has the DNA TGTGCCAGCAGCCAAGATTTAGCGACTAGCGGCGGTAATGAGCAGTTCTTC.

The V call is TRBV19, the J call TRBJ2-5; D possibly matches TRBD1 or TRBD2 (5 bases each). V lost 5 bases and J 10 bases, leaving 26 bases between the germline ends. CDR3 length equals 16 residues. Per the germline V gene, CDR1 is LNHDA and CDR2 is SQIVND (reference sequence). Here the CDR3 reads CASSAGTDLSVENQYF. CDR3 bases: TGTGCCAGTAGTGCCGGGACCGACCTTAGCGTGGAAAACCAGTACTTC.

This chain uses TRBV5-1 with TRBJ1-1; D perhaps matches TRBD1 (5 bases). Germline-derived CDR1 and CDR2 are SGHRS and YFSETQ. V was trimmed by 0 bases and J by 6 bases, leaving 12 bases between them. The CDR3 extends over 14 amino acids. The CDR3 protein is CASSLGQRRAEAFF. Written as DNA, the CDR3 is TGCGCCAGCAGCTTGGGACAGCGGAGGGCTGAAGCTTTCTTT.

V is TRBV28 and J is TRBJ2-1; 11 bases agree with TRBD2. This CDR3 has 16 amino acids. Germline CDR1 and CDR2: MDHEN and SYDVKM. With 3 bases clipped from V and 1 base from J, the junction kept 2 bases outside the gene matches. CDR3 in DNA: TGTGCCAGCAGTTTTCTAGCGGGAGGTTCCTACAATGAGCAGTTCTTC. As protein: CASSFLAGGSYNEQFF.

This rearrangement joins TRBV19 to TRBJ2-5; D is unclear. V was clipped by 3 bases and J by 4 bases, with 9 bases between them. There are 13 residues in the CDR3. The germline V gene encodes CDR1 LNHDA and CDR2 SQIVND (reference sequence). The CDR3 is CASSIGSPETQYF. CDR3 DNA: TGTGCCAGTAGTATTGGGTCCCCAGAGACCCAGTACTTC.

The J gene is TRBJ1-2, the V gene TRBV4-3; 12 positions match TRBD1. The CDR3 runs to 17 residues. Germline CDR1 LGHNA, CDR2 YSLEER. J was trimmed by 4 bases and V by 0 bases; bases with no gene match: 6. The CDR3 DNA is TGCGCCAGCAGCCAAGATACGGGGACAGGGGGCGCCTATGGCTACACCTTC. This translates into CASSQDTGTGGAYGYTF.

V gene TRBV7-9 combines with J gene TRBJ2-5; D uncertain. There are 11 residues in the CDR3. V was clipped by 8 bases and J by 5 bases, with 9 bases between them. Looked up from germline, CDR1 is SEHNR and CDR2 is FQNEAQ (reference sequence). The CDR3 nucleotides read TGTGCCAGCGCGGCACAGGAGACCCAGTACTTC. Translating gives CASAAQETQYF.

V gene TRBV6-2 or TRBV6-3 combines with J gene TRBJ1-5, with TRBD1 identical over 7 bases. The V gene end was trimmed by 5 bases and the J gene end by 2 bases; junction bases not matched to a gene: 9. This CDR3 is 16 amino acids long. Germline V CDR1 and CDR2: MNHEY, SVGEGT. The CDR3 sequence: CASSPQAGTGNQPQHF. The CDR3 nucleotides read TGTGCCAGCAGTCCGCAGGCGGGGACAGGCAATCAGCCCCAGCATTTT.

The J gene is TRBJ2-1, the V gene TRBV20-1; D unresolved. Germline CDR1 DFQATT, CDR2 SNEGSKA (reference sequence). The CDR3 sequence is 15 residues long. V was cut by 3 bases and J by 6 bases, with 18 bases left in between. The DNA for the CDR3 is TGCAGTGCTAGGGAAACCGGGCCCCGCACCAATGAGCAGTTCTTC. Its protein is CSARETGPRTNEQFF.

This clonotype has more than one count but fewer than ten. The chain has TRBV28 and TRBJ2-1; D uncertain. V was pared by 3 bases and J by 2 bases, with 8 bases between. CDR1 is MDHEN, CDR2 SYDVKM, per germline. The CDR3 length is 14 residues. CDR3 DNA: TGTGCCAGCAGTTTCCCTCGAGCCTACAATGAGCAGTTCTTC. It is translated as CASSFPRAYNEQFF.

CDR3 coding DNA: TGTGCCAGCAGCCTCTCCGGCAGGGAGGCCGTCGATACGCAGTATTTT. Translating it yields CASSLSGREAVDTQYF. The chain joins TRBV5-5 to TRBJ2-3; TRBD2 might be the D (6 bases). This CDR3 is 16 amino acids long. Germline CDR1 is SGHKS and CDR2 is YYEKEE (reference sequence). V dropped 4 bases and J dropped 6 bases, with 21 bases sitting between them.

The chain employs TRBV28 and TRBJ2-2; D gene uncertain. V was pared by 6 bases and J by 3 bases, with 11 bases between. In germline, CDR1 is MDHEN, CDR2 SYDVKM. The CDR3 sequence is 14 residues long. CDR3 sequence reads: CASSLDPHTGELFF. CDR3 bases: TGTGCCAGCAGCTTGGACCCACACACCGGGGAGCTGTTTTTT.

This clonotype was picked up many times. This chain connects TRBV29-1 to TRBJ2-1, with TRBD1 matching over 8 bases. CDR1 and CDR2 (germline): SQVTM, ANQGSEA. V trimming: 1 base; J trimming: 6 bases; junction bases outside the gene matches: 5. This CDR3 is 14 amino acids long. CDR3 coding DNA: TGCAGCGTTGAAGGACAGGGGACGATCAATGAGCAGTTCTTC. It codes for CSVEGQGTINEQFF.

This clonotype appeared a few times. The chain has TRBV20-1 and TRBJ2-7; possible D gene TRBD2, 6 bases. The CDR3 consists of 14 residues. From germline, CDR1 is DFQATT and CDR2 SNEGSKA (reference sequence). Trimming stripped 1 base from V and 8 bases from J, with 18 bases between. CDR3 loop: CSARGWRAPEKQYF. The CDR3 DNA follows: TGCAGTGCTAGAGGGTGGAGGGCCCCCGAAAAGCAGTACTTC.

The gene calls are TRBV7-9 and TRBJ2-7; 7 nucleotides align to TRBD1. Germline V gene sequence: CDR1 SEHNR, CDR2 FQNEAQ (reference sequence). V lost 3 bases to trimming and J lost 6 bases; unmatched junction nucleotides: 11. CDR3 length: 15 residues. In DNA, the CDR3 is TGTGCCAGCAGCTTCCTCTACAGGGGACCCTCCGAGCAGTACTTC. Protein sequence: CASSFLYRGPSEQYF. The full variable domain, rest sourced from reference TRBV7-9 and TRBJ2-7, is DTGVSQNPRHKITKRGQNVTFRCDPISEHNRLYWYRQTLGQGPEFLTYFQNEAQLEKSRLLSDRFSAERPKGSFSTLEIQRTEQGDSAMYLCASSFLYRGPSEQYFGPGTRLTVT.

This chain joins TRBV20-1 and TRBJ2-2, with 16 positions matching TRBD2. CDR3 length: 16 residues. Germline V gene data show CDR1 as DFQATT and CDR2 as SNEGSKA (reference sequence). V was clipped by 6 bases and J by 7 bases; unmatched bases: 8. CDR3 region: CSAGRGTSGRGGELFF. Written as DNA, the CDR3 is TGCAGTGCCGGCCGCGGGACTAGCGGGAGGGGCGGGGAGCTGTTTTTT.

The table lists this clonotype with a few counts. The chain combines TRBV10-3 with TRBJ2-6; D is undetermined. The CDR3 length is 17 residues. Deletions cut 2 bases from V and 0 bases from J, with 11 bases between. CDR1 is ENHRY and CDR2 is SYGVKD in the germline V gene. CDR3 region: CAISEPARTSGANVLTF. DNA for the CDR3: TGTGCCATCAGTGAGCCAGCCCGGACCTCTGGGGCCAACGTCCTGACTTTC.

The rearrangement joins TRBV15 to TRBJ1-4, with TRBD1 matching over 7 bases. CDR3 length: 14 residues. The J segment lost 8 bases and the V segment lost 1 base, leaving 4 bases of the junction unmatched. CDR1 is LNHNV and CDR2 is YYDKDF in the germline V gene (reference sequence). CDR3 nucleotide sequence: TGTGCCACCAGCAGAGGACAGGGAAGGGAAAAACTGTTTTTT. Its protein product is CATSRGQGREKLFF.

The chain links TRBV20-1 to TRBJ2-5; 9 nucleotides line up with TRBD1. This CDR3 is built from 13 residues. Germline V CDR1 and CDR2: DFQATT, SNEGSKA (reference sequence). V lost 2 bases and J lost 14; bases outside the gene matches: 12. The CDR3 sequence is CSARWTGEQTAYF. Here the CDR3 DNA reads TGCAGTGCTAGATGGACAGGGGAGCAAACGGCATACTTC.

This clonotype has more than one count but fewer than ten. The rearrangement joins TRBV5-1 to TRBJ2-5; D uncertain. V was trimmed by 4 bases and J by 7 bases, leaving 11 bases between them. Germline assignment: CDR1 SGHRS and CDR2 YFSETQ. This CDR3 region has 12 residues. The CDR3 DNA reads as TGCGCCAGCAGCCCCCTGGTCGGGACCCAGTACTTC. Its translation: CASSPLVGTQYF.

Details on this clonotype: At one end, the junction sequence differs from germline, possibly due to a read error. This chain links TRBV20-1 with TRBJ2-7, with TRBD2 identical over 11 bases. Germline V gene data show CDR1 as DFQATT and CDR2 as SNEGSKA (reference sequence). There are 16 residues in the CDR3. The CDR3 protein is CCARASGRILAYEQYF. CDR3 nucleotides: TGCTGTGCTAGGGCTAGCGGGAGGATCCTTGCCTACGAGCAGTACTTC.

The genes are TRBV10-3 and TRBJ1-1; tentatively, D is TRBD1 (5 bases). The CDR3 spans 14 residues. Germline V gives CDR1 ENHRY, CDR2 SYGVKD. V was trimmed by 2 bases and J by 4 bases, leaving 11 bases between them. The CDR3 is CAISEMGDSTEAFF. Here the CDR3 DNA reads TGTGCCATCAGTGAGATGGGGGATAGCACTGAAGCTTTCTTT.

Only a few counts were recorded for this clonotype. V is TRBV28 and J is TRBJ1-1; a possible D gene is TRBD1 (6 bases). The CDR3 length is 16 residues. The germline V and J ends were trimmed by 4 bases and 0 bases, with 15 bases remaining between them. Germline assignment: CDR1 MDHEN and CDR2 SYDVKM. CDR3 in DNA: TGTGCCAGCAGTTATGGGGGCGGAAGACTGAACACTGAAGCTTTCTTT. Translated, it gives CASSYGGGRLNTEAFF.

J is TRBJ2-7 and V is TRBV4-3; D is unclear. The CDR3 has 13 residues. Germline lookup yields CDR1 LGHNA and CDR2 YSLEER. V was pared by 1 base and J by 7 bases, with 11 bases between. The CDR3 spells CASSQARSGEQYF. Here the CDR3 DNA reads TGCGCCAGCAGCCAAGCCCGAAGTGGGGAGCAGTACTTC.

This clonotype came up a few times. The V call is TRBV3-1, the J call TRBJ1-3; possibly TRBD1 for D (5 bases). The CDR3 totals 15 residues. Germline-derived CDR1 and CDR2 are LGHDT and YNNKEL (reference sequence). V was clipped by 7 bases and J by 1 base, with 14 bases between them. The CDR3 protein is CASTRLGDSGNTIYF. As DNA, the CDR3 is TGTGCCAGCACCAGGTTGGGGGATTCTGGAAACACCATATATTTT.

The genes are TRBV4-2 and TRBJ1-5; D ambiguous. V lost 0 bases and J lost 3, with 3 bases in between. Germline-derived CDR1 and CDR2 are LGHNA and YNFKEQ. This CDR3 region has 13 residues. CDR3 in DNA: TGTGCCAGCAGCCAAGAGTACAATCAGCCCCAGCATTTT. Amino acids: CASSQEYNQPQHF.